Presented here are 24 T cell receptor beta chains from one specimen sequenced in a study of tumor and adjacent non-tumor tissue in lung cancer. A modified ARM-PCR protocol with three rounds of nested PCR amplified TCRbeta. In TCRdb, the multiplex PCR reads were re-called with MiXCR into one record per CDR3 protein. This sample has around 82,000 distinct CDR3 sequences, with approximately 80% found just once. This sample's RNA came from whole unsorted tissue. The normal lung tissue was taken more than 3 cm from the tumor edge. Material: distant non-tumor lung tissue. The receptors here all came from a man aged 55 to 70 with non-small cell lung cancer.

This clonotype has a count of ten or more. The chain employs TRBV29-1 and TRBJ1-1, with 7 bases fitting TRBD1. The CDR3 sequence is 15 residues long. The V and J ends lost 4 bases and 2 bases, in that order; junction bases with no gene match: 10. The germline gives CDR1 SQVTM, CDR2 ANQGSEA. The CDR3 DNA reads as TGCAGCGTTGCACAGGGGTTACCCCTTAACACTGAAGCTTTCTTT. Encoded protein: CSVAQGLPLNTEAFF. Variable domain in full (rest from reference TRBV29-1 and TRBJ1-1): SAVISQKPSRDICQRGTSLTIQCQVDSQVTMMFWYRQQPGQSLTLIATANQGSEATYESGFVIDKFPISRPNLTFSTLTVSNMSPEDSSIYLCSVAQGLPLNTEAFFGQGTRLTVV.

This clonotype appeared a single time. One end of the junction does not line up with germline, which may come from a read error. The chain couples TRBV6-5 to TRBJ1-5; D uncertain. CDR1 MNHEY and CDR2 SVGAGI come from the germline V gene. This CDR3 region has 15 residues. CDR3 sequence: CANSYLEGSNQPQHF. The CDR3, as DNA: TGTGCCAACAGTTACCTAGAGGGAAGCAATCAGCCCCAACATTTT.

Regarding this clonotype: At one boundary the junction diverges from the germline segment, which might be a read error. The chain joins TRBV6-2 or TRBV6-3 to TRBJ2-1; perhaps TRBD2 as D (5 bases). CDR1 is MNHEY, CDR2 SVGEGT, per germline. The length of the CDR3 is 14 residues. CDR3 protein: CANTDRTARNGQFF. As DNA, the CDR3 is TGTGCCAACACCGACCGGACTGCCCGCAATGGGCAGTTCTTC.

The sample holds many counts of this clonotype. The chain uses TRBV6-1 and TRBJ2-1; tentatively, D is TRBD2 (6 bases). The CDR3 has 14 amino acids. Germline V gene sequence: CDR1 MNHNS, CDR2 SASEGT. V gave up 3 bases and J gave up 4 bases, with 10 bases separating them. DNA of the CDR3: TGTGCCAGCAGTGAGGGGGACTTTTACAATGAGCAGTTCTTC. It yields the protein CASSEGDFYNEQFF.

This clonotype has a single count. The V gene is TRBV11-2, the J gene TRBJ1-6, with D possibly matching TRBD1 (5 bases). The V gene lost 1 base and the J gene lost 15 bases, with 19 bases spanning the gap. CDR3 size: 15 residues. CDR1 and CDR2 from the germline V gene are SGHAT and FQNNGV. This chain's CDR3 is CASSLGEDNNTLLHF. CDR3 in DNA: TGTGCCAGCAGCTTAGGAGAGGACAATAATACACTCCTCCACTTT.

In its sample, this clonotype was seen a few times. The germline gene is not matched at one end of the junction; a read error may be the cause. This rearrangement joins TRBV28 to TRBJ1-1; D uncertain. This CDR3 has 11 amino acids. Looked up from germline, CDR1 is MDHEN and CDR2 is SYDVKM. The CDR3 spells CTSSLPTEAFF. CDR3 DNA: TGTACCAGCAGTTTGCCCACTGAAGCTTTCTTT.

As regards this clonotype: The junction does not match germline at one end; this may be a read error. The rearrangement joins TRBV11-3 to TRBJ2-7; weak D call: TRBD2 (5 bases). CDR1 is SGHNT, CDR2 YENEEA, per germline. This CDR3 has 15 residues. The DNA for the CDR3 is TGTGCCAACAGCTATCGGACTGGATTAACCTACAAACAGTACTTC. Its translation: CANSYRTGLTYKQYF.

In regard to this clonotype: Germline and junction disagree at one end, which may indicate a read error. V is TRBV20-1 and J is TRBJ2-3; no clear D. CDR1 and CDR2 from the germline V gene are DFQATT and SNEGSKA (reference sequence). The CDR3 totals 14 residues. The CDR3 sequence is CSARWTERTDTQCF. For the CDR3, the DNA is TGCAGTGCTAGGTGGACGGAGAGAACAGATACGCAGTGTTTT.

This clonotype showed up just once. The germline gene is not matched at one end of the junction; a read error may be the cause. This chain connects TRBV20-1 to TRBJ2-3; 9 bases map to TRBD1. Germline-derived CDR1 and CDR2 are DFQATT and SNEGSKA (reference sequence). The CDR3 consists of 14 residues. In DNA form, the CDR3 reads TGCACTGCTAGAGGAACAGGGGGCTCGAATACGCAATATTTT. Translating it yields CTARGTGGSNTQYF.

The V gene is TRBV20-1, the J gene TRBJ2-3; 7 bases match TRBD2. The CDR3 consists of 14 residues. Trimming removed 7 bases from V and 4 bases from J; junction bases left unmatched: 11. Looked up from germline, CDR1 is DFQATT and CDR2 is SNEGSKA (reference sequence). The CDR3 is CSVSNIRGADTQYF. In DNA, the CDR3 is TGCAGTGTCTCGAACATCCGGGGGGCAGATACGCAGTATTTT.

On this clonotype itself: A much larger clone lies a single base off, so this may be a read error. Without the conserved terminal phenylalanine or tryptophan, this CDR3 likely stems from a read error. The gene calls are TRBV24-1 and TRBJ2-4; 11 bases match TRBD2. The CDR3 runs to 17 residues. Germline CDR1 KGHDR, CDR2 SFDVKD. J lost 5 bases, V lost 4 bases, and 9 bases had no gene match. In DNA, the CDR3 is TGTGCCACCAGTGACCCCTTGACTAGCGGGATCCAAAACATTCAGTACTGC. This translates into CATSDPLTSGIQNIQYC.

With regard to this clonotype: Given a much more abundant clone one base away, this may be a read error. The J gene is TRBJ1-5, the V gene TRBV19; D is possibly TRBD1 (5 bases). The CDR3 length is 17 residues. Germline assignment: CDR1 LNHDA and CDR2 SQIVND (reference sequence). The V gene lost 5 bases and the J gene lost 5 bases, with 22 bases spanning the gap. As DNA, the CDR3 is TGTGCCAGTAGTGGGCAGGGCCTAACTAAAGGCGATCAGCCCCAGCATTTT. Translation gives CASSGQGLTKGDQPQHF. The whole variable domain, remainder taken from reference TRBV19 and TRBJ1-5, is DGGITQSPKYLFRKEGQNVTLSCEQNLNHDAMYWYRQDPGQGLRLIYYSQIVNDFQKGDIAEGYSVSREKKESFPLTVTSAQKNPTAFYLCASSGQGLTKGDQPQHFGDGTRLSIL.

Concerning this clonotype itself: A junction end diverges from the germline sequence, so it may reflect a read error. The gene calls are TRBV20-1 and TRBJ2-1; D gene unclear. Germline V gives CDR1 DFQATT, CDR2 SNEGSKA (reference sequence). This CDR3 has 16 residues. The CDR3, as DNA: TGCAGTGCTAGAGCAAGGAGCCGGGCCGATTTCGATGAGCCGTTCTTC. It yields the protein CSARARSRADFDEPFF.

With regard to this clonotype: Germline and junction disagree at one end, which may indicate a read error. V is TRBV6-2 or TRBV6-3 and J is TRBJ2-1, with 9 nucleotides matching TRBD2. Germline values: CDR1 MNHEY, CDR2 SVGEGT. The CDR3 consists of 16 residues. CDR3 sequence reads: CASSYQAGGIVNELFF. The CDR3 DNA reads TGTGCCAGCAGTTATCAGGCGGGAGGGATCGTTAATGAGCTGTTCTTC.

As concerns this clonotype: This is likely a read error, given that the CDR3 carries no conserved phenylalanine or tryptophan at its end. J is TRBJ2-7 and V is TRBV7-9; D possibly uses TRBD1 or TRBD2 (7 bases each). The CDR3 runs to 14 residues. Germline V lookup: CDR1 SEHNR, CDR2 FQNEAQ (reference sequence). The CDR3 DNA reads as TGTACCAGCAGCTCGACAGGGAGGGCCTACGAGCAGTACTCC. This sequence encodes CTSSSTGRAYEQYS.

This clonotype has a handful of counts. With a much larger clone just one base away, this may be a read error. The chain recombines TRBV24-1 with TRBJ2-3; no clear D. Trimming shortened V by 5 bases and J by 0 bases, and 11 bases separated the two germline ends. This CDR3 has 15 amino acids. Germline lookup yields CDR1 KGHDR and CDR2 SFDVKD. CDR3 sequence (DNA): TGTGCCACCAGTGCGAGGATATACAGCACAGATACGCAGTATTTT. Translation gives CATSARIYSTDTQYF.

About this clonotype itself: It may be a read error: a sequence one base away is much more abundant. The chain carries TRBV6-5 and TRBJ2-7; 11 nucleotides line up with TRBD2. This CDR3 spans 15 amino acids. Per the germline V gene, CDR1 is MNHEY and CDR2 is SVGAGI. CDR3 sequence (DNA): TGTGCCAACAGTTACACTAGCGGGAGCTCCTACGAGCAGTACTTC. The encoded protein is CANSYTSGSSYEQYF.

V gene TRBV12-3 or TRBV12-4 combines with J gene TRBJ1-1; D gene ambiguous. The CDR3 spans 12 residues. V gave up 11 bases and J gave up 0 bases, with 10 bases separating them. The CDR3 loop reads CACTIMNTEAFF. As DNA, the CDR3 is TGTGCCTGCACCATCATGAACACTGAAGCTTTCTTT.

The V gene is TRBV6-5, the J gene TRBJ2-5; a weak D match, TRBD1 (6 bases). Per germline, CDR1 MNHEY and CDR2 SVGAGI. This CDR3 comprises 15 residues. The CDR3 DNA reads TGTGTCAGGAGTTACCAGGGGAGACAACGAGAGACCCAGTACTTC. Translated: CVRSYQGRQRETQYF.

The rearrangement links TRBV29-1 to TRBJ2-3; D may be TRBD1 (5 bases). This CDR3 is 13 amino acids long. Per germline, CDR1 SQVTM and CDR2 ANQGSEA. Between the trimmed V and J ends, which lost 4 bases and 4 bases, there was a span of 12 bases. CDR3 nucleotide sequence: TGCAGCGTTGCACCAGGGATCCCAGATACGCAGTATTTT. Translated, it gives CSVAPGIPDTQYF.

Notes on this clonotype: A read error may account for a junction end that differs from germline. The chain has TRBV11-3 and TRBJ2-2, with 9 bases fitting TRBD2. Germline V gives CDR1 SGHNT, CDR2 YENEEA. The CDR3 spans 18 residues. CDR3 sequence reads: CAISSWGAGGYRAGELLF. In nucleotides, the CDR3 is TGTGCCATCAGCTCCTGGGGAGCGGGAGGATACAGAGCCGGGGAGCTGTTGTTT. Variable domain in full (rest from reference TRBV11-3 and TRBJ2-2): EAGVVQSPRYKIIEKKQPVAFWCNPISGHNTLYWYLQNLGQGPELLIRYENEEAVDDSQLPKDRFSAERLKGVDSTLKIQPAELGDSAVYLCAISSWGAGGYRAGELLFGEGSRLTVL.

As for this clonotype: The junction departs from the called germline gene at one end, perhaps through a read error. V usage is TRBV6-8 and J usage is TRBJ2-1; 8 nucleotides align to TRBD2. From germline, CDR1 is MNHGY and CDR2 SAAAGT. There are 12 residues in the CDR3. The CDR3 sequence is CTRTSIVNEQFF. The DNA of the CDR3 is TGTACCAGGACTAGCATAGTCAATGAGCAGTTCTTC.

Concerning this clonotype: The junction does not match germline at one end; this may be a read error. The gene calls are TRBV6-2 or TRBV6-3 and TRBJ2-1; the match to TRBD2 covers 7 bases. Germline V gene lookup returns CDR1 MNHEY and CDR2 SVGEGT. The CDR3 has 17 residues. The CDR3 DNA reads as TGTGCCAGTAGTTACTCCCTGGGAGCGGGACGCATGAATGAGCAGTTCTTC. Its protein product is CASSYSLGAGRMNEQFF.

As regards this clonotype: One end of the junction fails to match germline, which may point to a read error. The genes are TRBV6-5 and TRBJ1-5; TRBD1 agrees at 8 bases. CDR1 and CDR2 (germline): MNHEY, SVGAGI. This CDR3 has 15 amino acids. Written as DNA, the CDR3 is TGTACCAGCAGTTACAATGGACAGGGTAGTCGGCCCCAGCATTTT. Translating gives CTSSYNGQGSRPQHF.